This T cell receptor (beta chain) was identified during a study of naive and memory T cell subsets. Whole-blood samples were over 2 ml of peripheral blood from healthy adult volunteers. Unsorted total RNA, roughly 1 to 1000 ng, was DNase treated before reverse transcription. Reverse transcription of blood and skin TCR RNA was primed at alpha and beta constant regions. Ligated cDNA underwent four rounds of PCR with nested alpha and beta constant region primers and SP2. TCRdb ran MiXCR on the 5' RACE reads and lists one entry per CDR3 protein. The sample gives over 20,000 distinct CDR3 sequences, 20% to 25% of which show up once; over 1.5% is in the top ten. Germline V lookup: CDR1 DFQATT, CDR2 SNEGSKA (reference sequence). Trimming pared 3 bases from V and 4 bases from J, leaving 7 bases between. This CDR3 has 12 residues. This clonotype occurred many times.

The gene calls are TRBV20-1 and TRBJ2-1, with D hard to call. The TCR sequence derives from a female donor in good health. Here the CDR3 reads CSARDGYNEQFF. The CDR3, as DNA: TGCAGTGCTAGGGACGGATACAATGAGCAGTTCTTC.